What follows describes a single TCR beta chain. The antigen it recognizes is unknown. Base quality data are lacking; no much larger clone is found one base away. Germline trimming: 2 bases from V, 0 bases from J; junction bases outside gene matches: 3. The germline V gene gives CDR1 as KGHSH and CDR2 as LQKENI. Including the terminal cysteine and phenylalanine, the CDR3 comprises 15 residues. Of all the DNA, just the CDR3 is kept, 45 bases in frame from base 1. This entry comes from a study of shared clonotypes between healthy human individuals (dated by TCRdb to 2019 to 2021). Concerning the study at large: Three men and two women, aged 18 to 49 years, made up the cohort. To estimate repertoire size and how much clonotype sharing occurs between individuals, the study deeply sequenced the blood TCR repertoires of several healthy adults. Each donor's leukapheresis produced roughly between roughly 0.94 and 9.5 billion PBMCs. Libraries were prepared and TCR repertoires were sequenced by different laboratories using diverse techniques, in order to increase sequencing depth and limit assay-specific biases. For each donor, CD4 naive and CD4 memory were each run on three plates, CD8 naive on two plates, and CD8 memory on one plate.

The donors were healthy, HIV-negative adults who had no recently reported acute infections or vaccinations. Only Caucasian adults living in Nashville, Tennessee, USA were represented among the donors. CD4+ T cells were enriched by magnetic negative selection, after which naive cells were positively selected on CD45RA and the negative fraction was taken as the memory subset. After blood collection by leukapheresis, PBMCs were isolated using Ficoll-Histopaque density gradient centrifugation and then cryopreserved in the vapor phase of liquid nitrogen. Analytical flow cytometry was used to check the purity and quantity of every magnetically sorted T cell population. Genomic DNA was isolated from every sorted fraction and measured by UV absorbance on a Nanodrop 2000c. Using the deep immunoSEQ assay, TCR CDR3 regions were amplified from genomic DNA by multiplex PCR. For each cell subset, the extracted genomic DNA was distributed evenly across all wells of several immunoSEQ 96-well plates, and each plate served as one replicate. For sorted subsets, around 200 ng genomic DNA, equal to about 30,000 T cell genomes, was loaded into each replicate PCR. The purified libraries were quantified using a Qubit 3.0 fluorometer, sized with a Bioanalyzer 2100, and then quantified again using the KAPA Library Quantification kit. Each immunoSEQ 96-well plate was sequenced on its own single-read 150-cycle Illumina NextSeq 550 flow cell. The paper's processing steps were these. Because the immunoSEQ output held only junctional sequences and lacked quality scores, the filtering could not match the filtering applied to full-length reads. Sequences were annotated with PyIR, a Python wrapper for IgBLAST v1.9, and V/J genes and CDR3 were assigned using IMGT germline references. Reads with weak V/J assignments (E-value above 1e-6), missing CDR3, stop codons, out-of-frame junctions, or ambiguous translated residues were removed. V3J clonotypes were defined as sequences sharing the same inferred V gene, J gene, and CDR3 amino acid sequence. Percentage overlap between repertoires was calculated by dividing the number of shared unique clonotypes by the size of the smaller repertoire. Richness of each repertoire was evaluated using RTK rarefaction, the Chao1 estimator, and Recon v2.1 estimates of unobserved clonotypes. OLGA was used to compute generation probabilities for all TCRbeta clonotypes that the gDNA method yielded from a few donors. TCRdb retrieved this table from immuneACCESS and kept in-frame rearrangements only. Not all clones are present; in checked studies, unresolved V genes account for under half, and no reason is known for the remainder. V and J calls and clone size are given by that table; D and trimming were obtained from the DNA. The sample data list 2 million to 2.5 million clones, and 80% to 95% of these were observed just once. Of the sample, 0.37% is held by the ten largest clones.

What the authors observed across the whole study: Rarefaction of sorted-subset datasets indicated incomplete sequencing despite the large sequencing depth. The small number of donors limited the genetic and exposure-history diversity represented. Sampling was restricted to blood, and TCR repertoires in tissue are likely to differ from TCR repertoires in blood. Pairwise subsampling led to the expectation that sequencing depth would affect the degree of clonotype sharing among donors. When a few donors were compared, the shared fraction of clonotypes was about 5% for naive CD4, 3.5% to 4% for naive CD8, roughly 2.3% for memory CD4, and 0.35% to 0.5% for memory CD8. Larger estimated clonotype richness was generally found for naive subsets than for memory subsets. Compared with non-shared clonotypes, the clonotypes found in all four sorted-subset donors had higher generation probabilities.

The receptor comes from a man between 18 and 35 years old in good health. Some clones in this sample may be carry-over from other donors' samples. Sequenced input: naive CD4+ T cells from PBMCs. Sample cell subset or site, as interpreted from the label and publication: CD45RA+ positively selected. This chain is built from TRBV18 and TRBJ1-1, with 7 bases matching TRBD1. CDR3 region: CASSPGQGVNTEAFF. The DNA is TGTGCCAGCTCACCAGGTCAGGGGGTGAACACTGAAGCTTTCTTT.